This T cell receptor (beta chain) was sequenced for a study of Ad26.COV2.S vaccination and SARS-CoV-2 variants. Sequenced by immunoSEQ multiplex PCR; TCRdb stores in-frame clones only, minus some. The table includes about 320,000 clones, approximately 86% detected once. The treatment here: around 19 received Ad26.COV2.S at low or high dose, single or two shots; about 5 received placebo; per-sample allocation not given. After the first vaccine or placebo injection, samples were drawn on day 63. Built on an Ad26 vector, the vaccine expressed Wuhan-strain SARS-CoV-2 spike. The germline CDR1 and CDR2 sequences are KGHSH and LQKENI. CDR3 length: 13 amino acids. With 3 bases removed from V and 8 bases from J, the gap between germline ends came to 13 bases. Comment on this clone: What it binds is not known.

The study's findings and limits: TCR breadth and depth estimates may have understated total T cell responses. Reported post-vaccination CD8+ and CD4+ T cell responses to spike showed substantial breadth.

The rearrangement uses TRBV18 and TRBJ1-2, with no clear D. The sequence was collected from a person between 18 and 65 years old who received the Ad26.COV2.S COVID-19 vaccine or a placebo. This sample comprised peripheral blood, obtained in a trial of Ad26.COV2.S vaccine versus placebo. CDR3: CASSPPKANGYTF. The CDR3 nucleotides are TGTGCCAGCTCACCCCCCAAGGCGAACGGCTACACCTTC.